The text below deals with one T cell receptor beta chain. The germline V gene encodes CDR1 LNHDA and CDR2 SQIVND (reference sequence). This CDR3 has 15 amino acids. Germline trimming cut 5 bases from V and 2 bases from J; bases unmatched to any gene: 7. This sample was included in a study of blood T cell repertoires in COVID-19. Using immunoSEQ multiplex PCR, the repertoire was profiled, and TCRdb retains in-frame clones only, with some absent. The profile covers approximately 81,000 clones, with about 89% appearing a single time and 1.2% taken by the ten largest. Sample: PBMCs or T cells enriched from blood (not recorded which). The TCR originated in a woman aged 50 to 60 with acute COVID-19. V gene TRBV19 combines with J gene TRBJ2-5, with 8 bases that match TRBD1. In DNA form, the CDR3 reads TGTGCCAGTAGTCAGGACAGGGAACTGCAAGAGACCCAGTACTTC. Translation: CASSQDRELQETQYF.